One sample yielded the 19 T cell receptor beta chains listed below, sequenced in a study of shared clonotypes between healthy human individuals. The naive CD8 fraction comprised CD45RO-negative cells positively selected for CCR7 and excluded terminally differentiated effector memory CD45RA+ cells. Sequencing was performed with immunoSEQ multiplex PCR; in TCRdb, only in-frame clones are kept and a portion is missing. The table lists about 820,000 clones, around 93% of them singletons. The sequenced sample consisted of naive CD8+ T cells sorted from blood. All receptors come from a man younger than 45 in good health.

Only one count was recorded for this clone. The rearrangement links TRBV14 to TRBJ2-7; no reliable D call. The CDR3 extends over 14 amino acids. V lost 4 bases and J lost 5, with 15 bases in between. The germline CDR1 and CDR2 sequences are SGHDN and FVKESK. The CDR3 nucleotides read TGTGCCAGCAGCCCCCTTGGACCTCTCAACGAGCAGTACTTC. Residues: CASSPLGPLNEQYF.

Here the CDR3 reads CASSLLTSGDYEQYF. The CDR3 bases are TGTGCCAGCAGTTTATTGACTAGCGGGGATTACGAGCAGTACTTC. The rearrangement joins TRBV27 to TRBJ2-7; TRBD2 agrees at 11 bases. Losses at the gene ends were 1 base for V and 4 bases for J; bases not matched to a gene: 3. The CDR3 is 15 residues long. Germline CDR1 is MNHEY and CDR2 is SMNVEV (reference sequence).

The V and J genes are TRBV7-9 and TRBJ2-1, with a possible D match to TRBD1 (5 bases). The CDR3 is 13 residues long. CDR1 is SEHNR, CDR2 FQNEAQ, per germline (reference sequence). Trimming pared 4 bases from V and 9 bases from J, leaving 13 bases between. The CDR3, as DNA: TGTGCCAGCAGCTCCTCAGGGCTTGGTGAGCAGTTCTTC. Amino acids: CASSSSGLGEQFF.

The CDR3 spells CASSLFASGYQETQYF. The CDR3 bases are TGTGCCAGCAGTTTATTCGCTAGTGGATACCAAGAGACCCAGTACTTC. V usage is TRBV27 and J usage is TRBJ2-5; D gene ambiguous. Germline V gene data show CDR1 as MNHEY and CDR2 as SMNVEV (reference sequence). The V end lost 1 base, the J end lost 0 bases, and 12 bases lay between the germline ends. The CDR3 runs 16 residues.

Note on this clone: Distinct nucleotide sequences in the sample also encode this CDR3. The chain employs TRBV11-2 and TRBJ2-2, with TRBD1 matching 8 bases. This CDR3 region has 14 residues. V was pared by 5 bases and J by 3 bases, with 2 bases of the junction left unmatched. Per germline, CDR1 SGHAT and CDR2 FQNNGV. The CDR3 DNA sequence: TGTGCCAGCAGCCTGACAGGGGACACCGGGGAGCTGTTTTTT. Its protein is CASSLTGDTGELFF.

The chain uses TRBV13 and TRBJ1-3; D unresolved. Germline V CDR1 and CDR2: PRHDT, FYEKMQ (reference sequence). Trimming took off 4 bases at V and 11 bases at J, with 18 bases between the two ends. The CDR3 is 14 residues long. In DNA, the CDR3 is TGTGCCAGCAGCTCCTCGGACGGGAGGGATGCCATATATTTT. Translation gives CASSSSDGRDAIYF.

The rearrangement links TRBV5-1 to TRBJ2-7; D ambiguous. The V gene's germline CDR1 is SGHRS and CDR2 YFSETQ. CDR3 length: 15 amino acids. V gave up 0 bases and J gave up 0 bases, with 10 bases separating them. The CDR3: CASSLAVGASYEQYF. CDR3 coding DNA: TGCGCCAGCAGCTTGGCCGTTGGAGCCTCCTACGAGCAGTACTTC.

V usage is TRBV2 and J usage is TRBJ2-7; D is ambiguous. CDR1 and CDR2 from the germline V gene are SNHLY and FYNNEI. Trimming removed 8 bases from V and 9 bases from J, with 11 bases in between. This CDR3 is built from 10 residues. The CDR3 DNA reads as TGTGCCAGCGGGCATTTGTTGCAGTACTTC. Translated, it gives CASGHLLQYF.

This CDR3 is CASSLPLGWYEQYF. CDR3 bases: TGTGCCAGCAGCCTCCCATTGGGTTGGTACGAGCAGTACTTC. V gene TRBV7-2 combines with J gene TRBJ2-7; D unresolved. V lost 5 bases and J 4 bases, leaving 15 bases between the germline ends. The CDR3 runs to 14 residues. Germline V gene data show CDR1 as SGHTA and CDR2 as FQGNSA.

As DNA, the CDR3 is TGTGCCAGCAGCTCGAACTCAGCGGGAGGGTCGACAGATACGCAGTATTTT. Translating it yields CASSSNSAGGSTDTQYF. The chain couples TRBV7-8 to TRBJ2-3, with 10 bases lining up with TRBD2. The CDR3 has 17 amino acids. Per germline, CDR1 SGHVS and CDR2 FQNEAQ. Losses at the gene ends were 4 bases for V and 3 bases for J; bases not matched to a gene: 10.

A single count supports this clone. The V call is TRBV5-1, the J call TRBJ2-2; 7 bases are a match to TRBD1. The CDR3 runs 15 residues. Looked up from germline, CDR1 is SGHRS and CDR2 is YFSETQ. The junction had 7 bases not matched to a gene; V was cut back by 7 bases and J by 1 base. CDR3 sequence: CASAPGTVNTGELFF. The CDR3 nucleotides are TGCGCCAGCGCGCCCGGGACAGTGAACACCGGGGAGCTGTTTTTT.

The V and J genes are TRBV5-5 and TRBJ2-1; the D is unclear. With 3 bases removed from V and 0 bases from J, the gap between germline ends came to 13 bases. Germline V gene sequence: CDR1 SGHKS, CDR2 YYEKEE (reference sequence). The CDR3 has 16 residues. The CDR3 DNA is TGTGCCAGCAGCTCCAGTTCCCTGAGCTCCTACAATGAGCAGTTCTTC. This encodes CASSSSSLSSYNEQFF.

V usage is TRBV21-1 and J usage is TRBJ2-7. TRBV21-1 is a known pseudogene. The CDR3 extends over 19 amino acids. CDR3 sequence: CASSKVGVPTEGKQSEQYF. CDR3 nucleotide sequence: TGTGCCAGCAGCAAAGTTGGGGTTCCCACAGAAGGAAAACAATCCGAGCAGTACTTC.

This chain connects TRBV11-2 to TRBJ2-7; the D is unclear. This CDR3 is 12 amino acids long. V was trimmed by 2 bases and J by 5 bases, leaving 7 bases between them. Germline V gene sequence: CDR1 SGHAT, CDR2 FQNNGV. The CDR3 nucleotides read TGTGCCAGCAGCTTATTGATGGACGAGCAGTACTTC. Encoded protein: CASSLLMDEQYF.

This chain uses TRBV28 with TRBJ1-3, with TRBD1 as a possible D gene (5 bases). The CDR3 totals 13 residues. Germline V gene lookup returns CDR1 MDHEN and CDR2 SYDVKM. Trimming left V 6 bases short and J 3 bases short, with 9 bases between. The CDR3 loop reads CASSPRGGNTIYF. The DNA of the CDR3 is TGTGCCAGCAGCCCTAGGGGTGGAAACACCATATATTTT.

The V call is TRBV9, the J call TRBJ1-2; D remains unclear. The CDR3 is 12 residues long. Trimming stripped 1 base from V and 4 bases from J, with 5 bases between. Looked up from germline, CDR1 is SGDLS and CDR2 is YYNGEE. CDR3 region: CASSVTPYGYTF. DNA of the CDR3: TGTGCCAGCAGCGTAACCCCCTATGGCTACACCTTC.

The rearrangement joins TRBV11-3 to TRBJ2-5, with 11 bases aligning to TRBD1. Looked up from germline, CDR1 is SGHNT and CDR2 is YENEEA. The CDR3 covers 16 residues. The V and J ends lost 5 bases and 5 bases, in that order; junction bases with no gene match: 10. CDR3 DNA: TGTGCCAGCAGCGAATCCGGACAGGGGGCAGGGGAGACCCAGTACTTC. It is translated as CASSESGQGAGETQYF. Looking up the rest from reference TRBV11-3 and TRBJ2-5 gives the full variable domain: EAGVVQSPRYKIIEKKQPVAFWCNPISGHNTLYWYLQNLGQGPELLIRYENEEAVDDSQLPKDRFSAERLKGVDSTLKIQPAELGDSAVYLCASSESGQGAGETQYFGPGTRLLVL.

The chain has TRBV7-9 and TRBJ2-7; D is possibly TRBD1 (5 bases). CDR1 SEHNR and CDR2 FQNEAQ come from the germline V gene (reference sequence). Between the trimmed V and J ends, which lost 2 bases and 4 bases, there was a span of 9 bases. This CDR3 spans 13 amino acids. The CDR3 is CASSLRQGYEQYF. The CDR3 nucleotides are TGTGCCAGCAGCTTACGTCAGGGTTACGAGCAGTACTTC.

V gene TRBV5-8 combines with J gene TRBJ2-7; 12 bases are a match to TRBD1. The germline gives CDR1 SGHTS, CDR2 YDEGEE. This CDR3 comprises 17 residues. V was clipped by 0 bases and J by 5 bases; unmatched bases: 9. The CDR3 coding sequence is TGTGCCAGCAGCTTGGGCCGGGGTGGGACAGGGGGCGACGAGCAGTACTTC. Translating it yields CASSLGRGGTGGDEQYF.